Below, 9 T cell receptor beta chains from the same sample are listed, as sequenced in a study of radiation and T cells in renal cell carcinoma. Time point noted: baseline pretreatment blood. Treatment here: 15 Gy SBRT to primary tumor, nephrectomy 4 weeks later. Here immunoSEQ multiplex PCR was the method, and the copy in TCRdb shows in-frame clones only, minus some. The sample shows about 130,000 clones, over 75% of them seen only once. This sample comprised blood, obtained from a patient whose treatment included radiotherapy and nephrectomy. These receptors originate from a woman between 50 and 59 years old with renal cell carcinoma.

The J gene is TRBJ2-5, the V gene TRBV2; D perhaps matches TRBD1 (6 bases). Per the germline V gene, CDR1 is SNHLY and CDR2 is FYNNEI. This CDR3 has 13 amino acids. V was trimmed by 7 bases and J by 4 bases, leaving 13 bases between them. The CDR3 reads CASTRDMGETQYF. The CDR3 nucleotides are TGTGCCAGCACCCGGGACATGGGAGAGACCCAGTACTTC.

By share of the sample, this clone is medium-sized. V usage is TRBV19 and J usage is TRBJ1-1; a weak D match, TRBD1 (5 bases). V lost 3 bases, J lost 4 bases, and 9 bases lay in between. CDR1 is LNHDA and CDR2 is SQIVND in the germline V gene (reference sequence). The CDR3 consists of 13 residues. In DNA form, the CDR3 reads TGTGCCAGTAGTATCAGGGATCGCACTGAAGCTTTCTTT. As protein: CASSIRDRTEAFF.

To note about this clone: The same CDR3 is also encoded by other DNA sequences in this sample. V gene TRBV6-5 combines with J gene TRBJ1-5, with D perhaps matching TRBD1 (5 bases). With 0 bases removed from V and 5 bases from J, the gap between germline ends came to 8 bases. Germline V gene lookup returns CDR1 MNHEY and CDR2 SVGAGI. The CDR3 has 14 residues. The CDR3 spells CASSYSRGDQPQHF. The CDR3 coding sequence is TGTGCCAGCAGTTACTCACGGGGGGATCAGCCCCAGCATTTT.

The chain is built from TRBV7-8 and TRBJ1-5; D remains ambiguous. Germline V gives CDR1 SGHVS, CDR2 FQNEAQ. With 0 bases removed from V and 0 bases from J, the gap between germline ends came to 9 bases. This CDR3 comprises 16 residues. The CDR3, as DNA: TGTGCCAGCAGCTTAGCGTCGGGGTATAGCAATCAGCCCCAGCATTTT. Its translation: CASSLASGYSNQPQHF.

The CDR3 nucleotides read TGTGCCATCAGTGTCGGACTAGGCACCCAAGAGACCCAGTACTTC. Amino acid sequence: CAISVGLGTQETQYF. The rearrangement joins TRBV10-3 to TRBJ2-5; 7 bases match TRBD2. This CDR3 has 15 amino acids. CDR1 and CDR2 (germline): ENHRY, SYGVKD. V lost 4 bases, J lost 1 base, and 6 bases stayed unmatched.

The chain carries TRBV7-2 and TRBJ1-6; no clear D gene. The CDR3 totals 15 residues. V lost 0 bases and J lost 7, with 10 bases in between. Germline V lookup: CDR1 SGHTA, CDR2 FQGNSA. The CDR3 nucleotides read TGTGCCAGCAGCTTAGCGGTTGGCATGAATTCACCCCTCCACTTT. Its translation: CASSLAVGMNSPLHF.

This chain uses TRBV6-4 with TRBJ2-7, with TRBD1 identical over 9 bases. Germline-derived CDR1 and CDR2 are MRHNA and SNTAGT. This CDR3 has 12 amino acids. Germline trimming cut 6 bases from V and 7 bases from J; bases unmatched to any gene: 4. The CDR3 protein is CASRPDRGEQYF. CDR3 nucleotides: TGTGCCAGCAGACCTGACAGGGGGGAGCAGTACTTC.

The CDR3 region is CASSYQSWSSGNTIYF. The CDR3, as DNA: TGTGCCAGCAGTTACCAGTCGTGGAGCTCTGGAAACACCATATATTTT. V is TRBV6-5 and J is TRBJ1-3, with D unresolved. The V end lost 2 bases, the J end lost 0 bases, and 11 bases lay between the germline ends. Germline V gene sequence: CDR1 MNHEY, CDR2 SVGAGI. The CDR3 consists of 16 residues.

The sample holds one count of this clone. The chain combines TRBV15 with TRBJ2-2, with TRBD1 matching 8 bases. Trimming cost V 0 bases and J 7 bases; bases outside gene matches: 7. The CDR3 has 16 amino acids. The germline V gene has CDR1 LNHNV and CDR2 YYDKDF (reference sequence). The CDR3, as DNA: TGTGCCACCAGCAGAGATCCGGACAGGGAAAGCGGGGAGCTGTTTTTT. Translating gives CATSRDPDRESGELFF. Together with reference TRBV15 and TRBJ2-2, the CDR3 gives the full variable domain: DAMVIQNPRYQVTQFGKPVTLSCSQTLNHNVMYWYQQKSSQAPKLLFHYYDKDFNNEADTPDNFQSRRPNTSFCFLDIRSPGLGDTAMYLCATSRDPDRESGELFFGEGSRLTVL.